This T cell receptor (beta chain) was profiled in a study of control samples from healthy donors and cancer patients. The CDR3 spans 19 residues. V lost 2 bases and J 0 bases, leaving 20 bases between the germline ends. Sequenced by immunoSEQ multiplex PCR; TCRdb stores in-frame clones only, minus some. The table shows around 190,000 clones, with over 85% occurring only once. The V gene is TRBV23-1, the J gene TRBJ2-1; perhaps TRBD2 as D (5 bases). TRBV23-1 counts as an open reading frame of uncertain function. Sequencing was carried out using blood. This clonotype was sampled from a man aged 30-40 years in good health. The CDR3 DNA is TGCGCCAGCAGTCAAATCCTAGCCGATGGATCAAGCTCCTACAATGAGCAGTTCTTC. Translating gives CASSQILADGSSSYNEQFF.